These T cell receptor beta chains were read from a single sample in a study of early T cells in non-severe SARS-CoV-2 infection. TCRdb reprocessed the 5' RACE reads with MiXCR, giving one entry per CDR3 protein. This repertoire shows roughly 54,000 distinct CDR3 sequences, around 12% found once; its top ten account for 4.5% to 6%. What was sequenced was whole blood. The source of these receptors is an adult who was a healthcare worker with PCR-confirmed SARS-CoV-2 infection or an uninfected control (not recorded which). The CDR3 runs from the conserved cysteine through the conserved F or W. The order of the fields is clone size, J gene, D gene, V gene, CDR3 protein, CDR3 DNA. The D gene is left open where the match is weak. Clone size is shown for a subset of rows, as once, few, many or a class of expanded clone.

clone size: medium-sized; J gene: TRBJ1-5; D gene: NA; V gene: TRBV6-1; CDR3 protein: CARGADSNQPQHF; CDR3 DNA: TGTGCCAGAGGGGCGGACTCCAATCAGCCCCAGCATTTT
clone size: many; J gene: TRBJ2-7; D gene: NA; V gene: TRBV20-1; CDR3 protein: CSAPGSAYEQYF; CDR3 DNA: TGCAGTGCTCCAGGTTCAGCCTACGAGCAGTACTTC
clone size: few; J gene: TRBJ1-4; D gene: NA; V gene: TRBV2; CDR3 protein: CASRTARGGEKLFF; CDR3 DNA: TGTGCCAGCAGGACGGCCAGGGGAGGGGAAAAACTGTTTTTT
clone size: few; J gene: TRBJ2-1; D gene: TRBD1; V gene: TRBV6-2/TRBV6-3; CDR3 protein: CASSPGDRGRYNEQFF; CDR3 DNA: TGTGCCAGCAGCCCAGGGGACAGGGGGCGGTACAATGAGCAGTTCTTC
clone size: few; J gene: TRBJ2-1; D gene: TRBD2; V gene: TRBV18; CDR3 protein: CASSLAGSNEQFF; CDR3 DNA: TGTGCCAGCTCACTAGCGGGCTCCAATGAGCAGTTCTTC
clone size: few; J gene: TRBJ2-7; D gene: TRBD2; V gene: TRBV3-1; CDR3 protein: CASSQGSGRGEYF; CDR3 DNA: TGTGCCAGCAGCCAAGGTAGCGGGAGAGGGGAGTACTTC
clone size: NA; J gene: TRBJ1-5; D gene: NA; V gene: TRBV7-6; CDR3 protein: CASSPGQSGNQPQHF; CDR3 DNA: TGTGCCAGCAGCCCCGGGCAGTCGGGCAATCAGCCCCAGCATTTT
clone size: many; J gene: TRBJ1-1; D gene: TRBD1; V gene: TRBV12-3/TRBV12-4; CDR3 protein: CASSFRQGAEAFF; CDR3 DNA: TGTGCCAGCAGTTTTCGACAGGGCGCTGAAGCTTTCTTT
clone size: NA; J gene: TRBJ2-5; D gene: TRBD2; V gene: TRBV12-3/TRBV12-4; CDR3 protein: CASRSGGEETQYF; CDR3 DNA: TGTGCCAGCAGGTCGGGGGGGGAAGAGACCCAGTACTTC
clone size: few; J gene: TRBJ2-7; D gene: NA; V gene: TRBV4-3; CDR3 protein: CASSPSDGAYEQYF; CDR3 DNA: TGCGCCAGCAGCCCCTCGGACGGGGCCTACGAGCAGTACTTC